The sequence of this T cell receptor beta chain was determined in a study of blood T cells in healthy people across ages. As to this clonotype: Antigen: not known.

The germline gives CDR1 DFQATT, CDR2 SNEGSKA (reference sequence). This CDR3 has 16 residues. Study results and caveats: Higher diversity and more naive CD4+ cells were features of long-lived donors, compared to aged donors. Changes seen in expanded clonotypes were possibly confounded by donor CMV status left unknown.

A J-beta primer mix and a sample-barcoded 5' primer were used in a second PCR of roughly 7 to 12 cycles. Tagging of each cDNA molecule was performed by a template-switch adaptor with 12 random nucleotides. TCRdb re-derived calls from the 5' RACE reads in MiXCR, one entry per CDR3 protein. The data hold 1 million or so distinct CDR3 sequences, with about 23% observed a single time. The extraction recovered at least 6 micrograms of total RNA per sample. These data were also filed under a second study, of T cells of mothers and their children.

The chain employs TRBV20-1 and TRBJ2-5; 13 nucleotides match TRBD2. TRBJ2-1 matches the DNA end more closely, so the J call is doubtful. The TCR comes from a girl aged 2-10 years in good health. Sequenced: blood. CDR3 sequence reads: CSARDPKTSGGNEQFF. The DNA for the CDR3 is TGCAGTGCTAGAGATCCGAAGACTAGCGGGGGGAATGAGCAGTTCTTC.